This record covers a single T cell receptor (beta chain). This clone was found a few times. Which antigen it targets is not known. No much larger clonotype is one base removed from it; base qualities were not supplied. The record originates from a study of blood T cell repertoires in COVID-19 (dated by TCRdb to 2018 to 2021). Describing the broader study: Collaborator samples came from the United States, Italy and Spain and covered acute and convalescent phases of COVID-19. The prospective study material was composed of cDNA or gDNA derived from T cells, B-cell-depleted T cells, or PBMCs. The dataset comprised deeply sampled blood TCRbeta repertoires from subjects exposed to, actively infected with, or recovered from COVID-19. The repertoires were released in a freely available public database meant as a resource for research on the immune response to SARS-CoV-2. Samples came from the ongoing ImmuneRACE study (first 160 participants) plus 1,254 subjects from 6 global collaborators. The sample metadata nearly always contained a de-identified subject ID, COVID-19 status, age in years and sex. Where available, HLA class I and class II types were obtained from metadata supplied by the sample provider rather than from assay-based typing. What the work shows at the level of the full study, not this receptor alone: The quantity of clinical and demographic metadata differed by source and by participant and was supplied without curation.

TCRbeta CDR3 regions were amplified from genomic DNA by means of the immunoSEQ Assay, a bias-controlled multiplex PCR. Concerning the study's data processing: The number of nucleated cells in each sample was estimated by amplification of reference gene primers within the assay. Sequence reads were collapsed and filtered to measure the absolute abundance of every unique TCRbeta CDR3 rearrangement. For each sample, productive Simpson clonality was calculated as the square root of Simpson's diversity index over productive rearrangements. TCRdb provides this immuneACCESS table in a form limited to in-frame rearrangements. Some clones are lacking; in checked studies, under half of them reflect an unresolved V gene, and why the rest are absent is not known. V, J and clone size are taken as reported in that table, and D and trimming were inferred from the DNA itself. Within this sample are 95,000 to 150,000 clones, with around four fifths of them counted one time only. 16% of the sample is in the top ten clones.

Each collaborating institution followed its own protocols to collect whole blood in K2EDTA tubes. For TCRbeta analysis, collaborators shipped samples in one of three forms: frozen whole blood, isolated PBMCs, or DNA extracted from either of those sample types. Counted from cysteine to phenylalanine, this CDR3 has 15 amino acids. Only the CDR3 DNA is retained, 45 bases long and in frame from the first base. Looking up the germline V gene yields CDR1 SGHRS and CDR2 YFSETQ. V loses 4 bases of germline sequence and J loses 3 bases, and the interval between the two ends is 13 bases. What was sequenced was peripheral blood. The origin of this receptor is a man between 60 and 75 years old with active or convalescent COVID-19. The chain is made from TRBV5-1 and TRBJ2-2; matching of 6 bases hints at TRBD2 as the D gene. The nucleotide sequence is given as TGCGCCAGCAGCCCCCGGGGCGGGGACACCGGGGAGCTGTTTTTT. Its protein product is CASSPRGGDTGELFF. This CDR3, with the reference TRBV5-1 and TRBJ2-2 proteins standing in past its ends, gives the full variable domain KAGVTQTPRYLIKTRGQQVTLSCSPISGHRSVSWYQQTPGQGLQFLFEYFSETQRNKGNFPGRFSGRQFSNSRSEMNVSTLELGDSALYLCASSPRGGDTGELFFGEGSRLTVL.